This is a list of T cell receptor beta chains from one sample in a study of beta chain features in type 1 diabetes. Sequenced by immunoSEQ multiplex PCR; TCRdb stores in-frame clones only, minus some. The table shows fewer than 400,000 clones, with roughly 8% occurring only once. The specimen sequenced was central memory CD4+ T cells from blood. The receptor source for this set is a woman aged 18-29 years in good health. Both conserved end residues are part of each CDR3. D genes are given only for firm matches. Rows may omit the clone size; those that give it use once, few, many or a size class.

V gene	J gene	CDR3 length	D gene	clone size	CDR3 DNA	CDR3 protein
TRBV5-1	TRBJ2-1	17	TRBD2	few	TGCGCCAGCAGCCCTGGGGGTGCGGGGGGCTCCTACAATGAGCAGTTCTTC	CASSPGGAGGSYNEQFF
TRBV14	TRBJ1-4	15	NA	NA	TGTGCCAGCAGCCCTACAGGGTCTTCGAATGAAAAACTGTTTTTT	CASSPTGSSNEKLFF
TRBV7-9	TRBJ2-7	13	TRBD2	few	TGTGCCAGCAGCTTTCCACTAGCGGGAGGAAAGTACTTC	CASSFPLAGGKYF
TRBV11-2	TRBJ2-7	15	NA	NA	TGTGCCAGCAGACCACCCGGGGGACCCCCGTACGAGCAGTACTTC	CASRPPGGPPYEQYF
TRBV4-3	TRBJ1-1	18	TRBD1	few	TGCGCCAGCAGCCAAGATTTGGGACTATGGACAGGGAGCACTGAAGCTTTCTTT	CASSQDLGLWTGSTEAFF
TRBV5-1	TRBJ2-5	16	NA	few	TGCGCCAGCAGCTTTTCCGGGACTCCCCCGCAAGAGACCCAGTACTTC	CASSFSGTPPQETQYF
TRBV28	TRBJ2-3	16	TRBD2	NA	TGTGCCAGCAGTTTCGGGCTAGCGGGTTGGTCAGATACGCAGTATTTT	CASSFGLAGWSDTQYF
TRBV2	TRBJ2-2	13	NA	NA	TGTGCCAGCAGTGAGCGCGGTGCCGGGGAGCTGTTTTTT	CASSERGAGELFF
TRBV7-2	TRBJ1-5	13	NA	few	TGTGCCAGCAGCGTTAGGGGGAATCAGCCCCAGCATTTT	CASSVRGNQPQHF
TRBV2	TRBJ1-1	16	NA	few	TGTGCCAGCAGTGAGGGGGGCGCGGTGCGAAACACTGAAGCTTTCTTT	CASSEGGAVRNTEAFF
TRBV7-2	TRBJ2-7	12	NA	few	TGTGCCAGCAGCTTAAGTCGTTACGAGCAGTACTTC	CASSLSRYEQYF
TRBV9	TRBJ2-1	12	NA	NA	TGTGCCAGCAGCGGTGTGGCCAATGAGCAGTTCTTC	CASSGVANEQFF
TRBV5-6	TRBJ2-3	16	NA	many	TGTGCCAGCAGCTTTGGAGTTCTCCTCACTGCAGATACGCAGTATTTT	CASSFGVLLTADTQYF
TRBV28	TRBJ1-5	15	TRBD1	NA	TGTGCCAGCAGTTTCACAGGGGTTGGCAATCAGCCCCAGCATTTT	CASSFTGVGNQPQHF
TRBV2	TRBJ1-1	15	NA	NA	TGTGCCACACGGGGAGGGGTATGGCCAAACACTGAAGCTTTCTTT	CATRGGVWPNTEAFF
TRBV29-1	TRBJ2-5	13	NA	few	TGCAGCGTGTCGTATGCGGTGGGAGAGACCCAGTACTTC	CSVSYAVGETQYF
TRBV15	TRBJ1-2	12	NA	NA	TGTGCCACCAGCAAAGGACAGTATGGCTACACCTTC	CATSKGQYGYTF
TRBV5-4	TRBJ1-4	15	NA	NA	TGTGCCAGCAGATCGGAACGGGAACCGAATGAAAAACTGTTTTTT	CASRSEREPNEKLFF
TRBV27	TRBJ2-3	14	NA	few	TGTGCCAGCAGCTCAGGGAAAACCACAGATACGCAGTATTTT	CASSSGKTTDTQYF
TRBV4-3	TRBJ2-1	15	TRBD2	NA	TGCGCCAGCAGGGCTAGCGGGAGCTCCTACAATGAGCAGTTCTTC	CASRASGSSYNEQFF
TRBV28	TRBJ2-7	12	NA	NA	TGTGCCAGCAGTCTCGCGCCTTACGAGCAGTACTTC	CASSLAPYEQYF
TRBV9	TRBJ2-5	14	NA	few	TGTGCCAGCAGCGTAGTTGGCCAGGGTGAGACCCAGTACTTC	CASSVVGQGETQYF
TRBV11-3	TRBJ2-1	13	TRBD1	NA	TGTGCCAGCAGCTTAGCCACAACAGGGGTTCTGTTCTTC	CASSLATTGVLFF
TRBV28	TRBJ2-3	18	TRBD2	NA	TGTGCCAGCAGTCCTCTAGCGGGAGCCCGAGGGACCACAGATACGCAGTATTTT	CASSPLAGARGTTDTQYF
TRBV20-1	TRBJ2-5	11	NA	few	TGCAGTGCTCAGGGTTGGGAGACCCAGTACTTC	CSAQGWETQYF
TRBV5-1	TRBJ2-7	17	NA	NA	TGCGCCAGCAGCTTGGAGAGCTTTATGGGAACGGCCTACGAGCAGTACTTC	CASSLESFMGTAYEQYF
TRBV7-2	TRBJ2-3	14	TRBD2	NA	TGTGCCAGCAGCCACACTAGCGGGAGCAATACGCAGTATTTT	CASSHTSGSNTQYF
TRBV2	TRBJ1-2	14	TRBD1	few	TGTGCCAGCAGCGGAGGACAGGGGATCTATGGCTACACCTTC	CASSGGQGIYGYTF
TRBV5-1	TRBJ2-7	16	TRBD2	few	TGCGCCAGCAGCCTCCTGCGGGGGACGAAGACCTACGAGCAGTACTTC	CASSLLRGTKTYEQYF
TRBV5-1	TRBJ1-1	14	NA	few	TGCGCCAGCAGCTTGGTAGCAGAGAACACTGAAGCTTTCTTT	CASSLVAENTEAFF
TRBV27	TRBJ2-5	14	NA	NA	TGTGCCAGCAGTTTAAAGGGGAGTAGGGAGACCCAGTACTTC	CASSLKGSRETQYF
TRBV18	TRBJ1-4	15	NA	many	TGTGCCAGCTCTCCAGGGGTCGGGGCTAATGAAAAACTGTTTTTT	CASSPGVGANEKLFF
TRBV7-9	TRBJ2-5	14	NA	few	TGTGCCAGCAGCCCCCGGACTGGGCAAGAGACCCAGTACTTC	CASSPRTGQETQYF
TRBV6-5	TRBJ1-1	14	NA	few	TGTGCCAGCAGATTCGACACCCTGAACACTGAAGCTTTCTTT	CASRFDTLNTEAFF
TRBV7-9	TRBJ1-1	14	NA	few	TGTGCCAGCAGCTTACAGGTCATGAACACTGAAGCTTTCTTT	CASSLQVMNTEAFF
TRBV5-1	TRBJ1-1	13	NA	few	TGCGCCAGCAGTACACAGATGAACACTGAAGCTTTCTTT	CASSTQMNTEAFF
TRBV11-3	TRBJ2-1	14	TRBD2	few	TGTGCCAGCAGCTCAGGACTAGTAGCCAATGAGCAGTTCTTC	CASSSGLVANEQFF
TRBV4-2	TRBJ2-6	19	TRBD2	many	TGTGCCAGCAGCCAAGACTCCGGGACTAGCGTGACGGGGGCCAACGTCCTGACTTTC	CASSQDSGTSVTGANVLTF
TRBV7-9	TRBJ2-7	13	NA	NA	TGTGCCAGCAGCCCTTATGGGGCTGACGAGCAGTACTTC	CASSPYGADEQYF
TRBV2	TRBJ2-5	15	TRBD2	NA	TGTGCCAGCAGTGGGACACTAGCGGCCCAAGAGACCCAGTACTTC	CASSGTLAAQETQYF
TRBV19	TRBJ2-1	13	TRBD1	few	TGTGCCACCGGGAGGGACAGGGGTCCTCCTGAGTTCTTC	CATGRDRGPPEFF
TRBV11-2	TRBJ1-1	16	NA	NA	TGTGCCAGCAGCTTAGCTGTGTCTCACTGGAACACTGAAGCTTTCTTT	CASSLAVSHWNTEAFF
TRBV28	TRBJ2-1	17	TRBD2	many	TGTGCCAGCAGTCTACTCCTAGCGGGAGACACCTACAATGAGCAGTTCTTC	CASSLLLAGDTYNEQFF
TRBV4-1	TRBJ1-5	13	NA	few	TGCGCCAGCAGCCAAGACAGTAATCAGCCCCAGCATTTT	CASSQDSNQPQHF
TRBV5-1	TRBJ2-4	17	NA	few	TGCGCCAGCAGCCCTGAGGGGCGGGGACTGGCCAAAAACATTCAGTACTTC	CASSPEGRGLAKNIQYF
TRBV5-1	TRBJ1-2	14	NA	few	TGCGCCAGCAGCGCCGCTCTGGTCAGTCATGGCTACACCTTC	CASSAALVSHGYTF
TRBV7-2	TRBJ2-5	15	NA	few	TGCGCCAGCAGCCAAGATCGGGGGTGGGTGGAGACCCAGTACTTC	CASSQDRGWVETQYF
TRBV2	TRBJ2-3	11	NA	many	TGTGCCAGCAGTGAGGGAGATACGCAGTATTTT	CASSEGDTQYF
TRBV7-2	TRBJ2-5	12	NA	NA	TGTGCCAGCAGCTTCCCCTCTCAGACCCAGTACTTC	CASSFPSQTQYF
TRBV7-2	TRBJ1-5	15	NA	NA	TGTGCCAGCAGCTTAATGGGCACAGGCAATCAGCCCCAGCATTTT	CASSLMGTGNQPQHF
TRBV2	TRBJ2-7	11	NA	NA	TGTGCCAGCAGTGGGGCCTACGAGCAGTACTTC	CASSGAYEQYF
TRBV5-4	TRBJ2-7	14	NA	few	TGTGCCAGCCGTACGTTTGGACTGGGATACGAGCAGTACTTC	CASRTFGLGYEQYF
TRBV4-2	TRBJ2-7	19	TRBD1	few	TGTGCCAGCAGCCAAGGGTGGGACAGTGCATCGTGGGTAACCTACGAGCAGTACTTC	CASSQGWDSASWVTYEQYF
TRBV5-1	TRBJ2-5	13	NA	few	TGCGCCAGCAGTAAAGGGCCGCAAGAGACCCAGTACTTC	CASSKGPQETQYF
TRBV27	TRBJ1-5	14	NA	few	TGTGCCAGCACTTGGGGGGGCAGCAATCAGCCCCAGCATTTT	CASTWGGSNQPQHF